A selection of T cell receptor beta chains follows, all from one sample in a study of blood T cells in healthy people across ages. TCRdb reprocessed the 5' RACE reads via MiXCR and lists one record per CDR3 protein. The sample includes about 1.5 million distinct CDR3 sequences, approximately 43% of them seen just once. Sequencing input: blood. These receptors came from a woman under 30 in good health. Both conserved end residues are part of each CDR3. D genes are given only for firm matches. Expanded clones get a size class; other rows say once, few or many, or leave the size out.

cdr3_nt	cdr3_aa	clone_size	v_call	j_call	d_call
TGCAGTGCTAGTGGGGGGAGTGTCGTAAATGAGCAGTACTTC	CSASGGSVVNEQYF	-	TRBV20-1	TRBJ2-7	-
TGTGCCTGGGAACCGACAGGGCGAACTGAAGCTTTCTTT	CAWEPTGRTEAFF	-	TRBV30	TRBJ1-1	TRBD1
TGTGCCAGCTCACCACCCACTAGGTTGGGCTCCTACAATGAGCAGTACTTC	CASSPPTRLGSYNEQYF	-	TRBV18	TRBJ2-7	-
TGTGCCAGCAGCCCCGTCAGGGGCACCGGGGAGCTGTTTTTT	CASSPVRGTGELFF	-	TRBV6-2/TRBV6-3	TRBJ2-2	-
TGTGCCAGCAGCCGAAGTAGGGATCTAGCGGGAGTATGGAATGAGCAGTTCTTC	CASSRSRDLAGVWNEQFF	-	TRBV14	TRBJ2-1	TRBD2
TGTGCCAGCAGCTACCGGACAGGGGGGGACGAGCAGTACTTC	CASSYRTGGDEQYF	-	TRBV7-9	TRBJ2-7	TRBD1
TGTGCCAGCTCACCAGATGCCAGGGGCGTATATGGCTACACCTTC	CASSPDARGVYGYTF	few	TRBV18	TRBJ1-2	-
TGTGCCAGCAGCTTCCCAGGGGCTGTGCAGTATTTT	CASSFPGAVQYF	-	TRBV11-2	TRBJ2-3	-
TGTGCCAGCAGTTACTCCAGGACAGGGGGCGACGGCTACACCTTC	CASSYSRTGGDGYTF	-	TRBV6-5	TRBJ1-2	TRBD1
-	CASSVAVSTDTQYFGLSTDTQYF	-	TRBV9	TRBJ2-3	-
TGTGCCAGCACTCGCACGGCTAGCGGAAAGAATGAGCAGTTCTTC	CASTRTASGKNEQFF	few	TRBV28	TRBJ2-1	TRBD2
TGTGCCAGCAGCAAAGCGAGGAGGGGATGGGGGGAGCCCCAGCATTTT	CASSKARRGWGEPQHF	many	TRBV21-1	TRBJ1-5	-
TGTGCCAGCAGTTACTCGTCGGAGGGCTATTCCTACGAGCAGTACTTC	CASSYSSEGYSYEQYF	-	TRBV6-5	TRBJ2-7	-
TGCGCCAGCAGCCAAAATAGCGCAGATACGCAGTATTTT	CASSQNSADTQYF	-	TRBV4-3	TRBJ2-3	-
TGTGCCAGCAGCCAAGAGGGGGCGAACAATGAGCAGTTCTTC	CASSQEGANNEQFF	-	TRBV3-1	TRBJ2-1	-
TGTGCCAGTAGCTTAGAGGCTAGCGGGGACTATGAGCAGTTCTTC	CASSLEASGDYEQFF	-	TRBV7-6	TRBJ2-1	TRBD2
TGTGCCAGCAGACACTCCGGTCCAAATGAAAAACTGTTTTTT	CASRHSGPNEKLFF	-	TRBV7-9	TRBJ1-4	-
TGTGCCAGCAGTGAGTTAGCGAGTGGGGCCGAGCAGTACTTC	CASSELASGAEQYF	-	TRBV2	TRBJ2-7	-
TGTGCCAGCAGCCCGGGACTTCACTACGAGCAGTACTTC	CASSPGLHYEQYF	many	TRBV3-1	TRBJ2-7	-
TGCAGTGCTAGGGACCGCTTGCTCTATGGCTACACCTTC	CSARDRLLYGYTF	few	TRBV20-1	TRBJ1-2	-
TGCAGTGCTAGAGATCCTCGGACTAGCCAAGAGACCCAGTACTTC	CSARDPRTSQETQYF	-	TRBV20-1	TRBJ2-5	TRBD2
TGTGCCAGCAGCCGAGAGGGGACCCAGTACTTC	CASSREGTQYF	many	TRBV7-9	TRBJ2-5	-
TGCAGCGTTGAGGGGGCTAATGAAAAACTGTTTTTT	CSVEGANEKLFF	-	TRBV29-1	TRBJ1-4	-
TGCAGCGTTCTGGTTCTTGATGAGACCCAGTACTTC	CSVLVLDETQYF	few	TRBV29-1	TRBJ2-5	-
TGCAGTGCTAGAGATGCCGCGGGAGTTGGTGAGCAGTTCTTC	CSARDAAGVGEQFF	-	TRBV20-1	TRBJ2-1	TRBD2
TGTGCCAGCAGCTATAGTACCGCCGGGGGTGAGCAGTTCTTC	CASSYSTAGGEQFF	few	TRBV7-8	TRBJ2-1	-
TGTGCCAGCAGCCCCCGGGTGAGGAACACAGATACGCAGTATTTT	CASSPRVRNTDTQYF	few	TRBV7-2	TRBJ2-3	-
TGTGCCAGCAGGACAGGGTTAGAGACCCAGTACTTC	CASRTGLETQYF	-	TRBV27	TRBJ2-5	TRBD1
TGTGCCAGCAGTTACTCAGGGAGGTCGGAGACCCAGTACTTC	CASSYSGRSETQYF	few	TRBV6-5	TRBJ2-5	-
TGTGCCAGCAGCAGCCCCGGGTATGAGCAGTTCTTC	CASSSPGYEQFF	few	TRBV7-3	TRBJ2-1	-
TGTGCCAGCCGGGATCAAACGGGGGAGCGGGAAAAACTGTTTTTT	CASRDQTGEREKLFF	-	TRBV6-2/TRBV6-3	TRBJ1-4	-
TGCGCCAGCAGCCATGCACTAGCCAACATTCAGTACTTC	CASSHALANIQYF	few	TRBV4-3	TRBJ2-4	-
TGTGCCAGCAGGCTACAGGGGGCTCGCACAGATACGCAGTATTTT	CASRLQGARTDTQYF	-	TRBV3-1	TRBJ2-3	TRBD1
TGTGCCAGCACTCCCTACGGGAGCTACGAGCAGTACTTC	CASTPYGSYEQYF	-	TRBV27	TRBJ2-7	-
TGCGCCAGCAGCCAAGATAGAGGGGGTAATTCACCCCTCCACTTT	CASSQDRGGNSPLHF	few	TRBV4-3	TRBJ1-6	-
TGTGCCAGCAGCCAGGGGGCGGAGGGCTACACCTTC	CASSQGAEGYTF	few	TRBV2	TRBJ1-2	TRBD1
TGTGCCACCAGTGATGTGGACAGAAACTATGGCTACACCTTC	CATSDVDRNYGYTF	-	TRBV24-1	TRBJ1-2	-
TGCAGTGGCGCGCAAACAGGTATCGAGCAGTACTTC	CSGAQTGIEQYF	-	TRBV20-1	TRBJ2-7	-
TGTGCCAGCAGCTTAGAGGGTCGGCTTGGCGAGCAGTACTTC	CASSLEGRLGEQYF	few	TRBV7-2	TRBJ2-7	-
TGTGTCAGCAGTGCCAACCTAGAGGAGCAGTACTTC	CVSSANLEEQYF	once	TRBV25-1	TRBJ2-7	-
TGTGCCAGCAGCCCGAATGGAGAAAGCTATGGCTACACCTTC	CASSPNGESYGYTF	-	TRBV5-5	TRBJ1-2	-
TGCAGCGTTGATGCGGGGAACACCTTC	CSVDAGNTF	-	TRBV29-1	TRBJ1-2	-
TGTGCCAGCAGCTTAGCCCTCACAGGGCCCCTCACAGATACGCAGTATTTT	CASSLALTGPLTDTQYF	-	TRBV7-2	TRBJ2-3	-
TGTGCCAGCAGTCCGTGCGGGGGTTCAGATACGCAGTATTTT	CASSPCGGSDTQYF	-	TRBV3-1	TRBJ2-3	TRBD2
TGCGCCAGCAGCCAAGATGGCTGGGGAGACAGTGAGCAGTTCTTC	CASSQDGWGDSEQFF	-	TRBV4-3	TRBJ2-1	-
TGTGCTAGCAGCTATCAGGGTCGCTACAATGAGCAGTTCTTC	CASSYQGRYNEQFF	-	TRBV7-7	TRBJ2-1	-
TGCGCCAGCGGCCAAGATGGTCGGACCCAGTACTTC	CASGQDGRTQYF	-	TRBV4-1	TRBJ2-5	-
TGTGCCAGCAGTATACTAGTTACAGATACGCAGTATTTT	CASSILVTDTQYF	-	TRBV5-6	TRBJ2-3	-
TGTGCCAGCAGCTCTTTCGGGGGGGAACGCCATGAGCAGTTCTTC	CASSSFGGERHEQFF	-	TRBV7-9	TRBJ2-1	TRBD2
TGTGCCAGCAGCTTAAAACCCTCGGGCGAAAGGGACAATGGGCAGTTCTTC	CASSLKPSGERDNGQFF	-	TRBV12-1	TRBJ2-1	-
TGCGCCAGCAGCCAAGCCCCTCCAGGGAACACTGAAGCTTTCTTT	CASSQAPPGNTEAFF	-	TRBV4-3	TRBJ1-1	-
TGTGCCAGCAGCCCCAGTCTTGGTAGCGGGGGCAGCTCCTACAATGAGCAGTTCTTC	CASSPSLGSGGSSYNEQFF	-	TRBV7-3	TRBJ2-1	TRBD2
TGTGCCAGCAGCCGCCTGACTAGTCCAACCTACGAGCAGTACTTC	CASSRLTSPTYEQYF	few	TRBV13	TRBJ2-7	-
TGTGCCAGCAGTATAAGCGGAGGGAACAATGAGCAGTTCTTC	CASSISGGNNEQFF	-	TRBV27	TRBJ2-1	-
TGTGCCACGCTTGGGGGCGGTCACAATGAGCAGTTCTTC	CATLGGGHNEQFF	-	TRBV18	TRBJ2-1	-
TGTGCCGGCTCACCCCAGCGGGCCAACAATGAGCAGTTCTTC	CAGSPQRANNEQFF	once	TRBV18	TRBJ2-1	-
TGCAGTGCCCGGGTCGTTGCCTACGAGCAGTACTTC	CSARVVAYEQYF	few	TRBV20-1	TRBJ2-7	-
TGTGCCAGCAGTCCTAATCCGGGACAGGGGGTCAATGAGCAGTTCTTC	CASSPNPGQGVNEQFF	-	TRBV28	TRBJ2-1	TRBD1
TGTGCCACCGTAAGGTACAGGGAAAACGGCTACACCTTC	CATVRYRENGYTF	-	TRBV6-1	TRBJ1-2	-
TGTGCCAGCAGCTTCGTTCAGGGGGACCTCGAGCAGTACTTC	CASSFVQGDLEQYF	-	TRBV7-2	TRBJ2-7	TRBD1